The 15 T cell receptor beta chains given below trace back to one sample, sequenced in a study of human T cells and chemical hapten exposure. The time point denotes: patch test 1, 2 weeks after DPC sensitization. Treatment specified: therapeutic diphenylcyclopropenone sensitization with weekly scalp DPC. MiXCR was run by TCRdb on the RACE reads, yielding one entry per CDR3 protein. Altogether around 380,000 distinct CDR3 sequences are present, around 4.8% being singletons, with the ten largest covering 2% to 2.5%. The source was whole blood, collected in connection with sensitization to the hapten diphenylcyclopropenone (DPC). The receptor set was obtained from a woman in her forties or fifties with alopecia areata. Some clones in this sample may be carry-over from other donors' samples.

This clonotype was seen repeatedly, ten times or more. CDR3 in amino acids: CSVGLGTQETQYF. In DNA, the CDR3 is TGCAGCGTTGGCCTCGGAACCCAAGAGACCCAGTACTTC. This sequence joins TRBV29-1 and TRBJ2-5; unclear D gene. CDR3 size: 13 residues. With 4 bases removed from V and 1 base from J, the gap between germline ends came to 10 bases. The germline gives CDR1 SQVTM, CDR2 ANQGSEA. Drawing the rest from reference TRBV29-1 and TRBJ2-5, the complete variable domain is SAVISQKPSRDICQRGTSLTIQCQVDSQVTMMFWYRQQPGQSLTLIATANQGSEATYESGFVIDKFPISRPNLTFSTLTVSNMSPEDSSIYLCSVGLGTQETQYFGPGTRLLVL.

V gene TRBV12-3 or TRBV12-4 combines with J gene TRBJ1-3; D gene uncertain. Trimming stripped 7 bases from V and 2 bases from J, with 6 bases between. CDR3 length: 12 residues. CDR3 bases: TGTGCCAGCACCCCAACTGGAAACACCATATATTTT. It is translated as CASTPTGNTIYF.

Many counts were recorded for this clonotype. The CDR3 DNA follows: TGTGCCAGCAGCTTCTTAACTCATTCCTACAATGAGCAGTTCTTC. Its translation is CASSFLTHSYNEQFF. V is TRBV7-2 and J is TRBJ2-1; D is ambiguous. This CDR3 comprises 15 residues. The V end lost 3 bases, the J end lost 1 base, and 10 bases lay between the germline ends. From germline, CDR1 is SGHTA and CDR2 FQGNSA.

This clonotype was counted a few times. The rearrangement joins TRBV27 to TRBJ2-1, with 8 bases that match TRBD2. The V and J ends lost 2 bases and 3 bases, in that order; junction bases with no gene match: 12. Looked up from germline, CDR1 is MNHEY and CDR2 is SMNVEV (reference sequence). The CDR3 runs 18 residues. CDR3 sequence (DNA): TGTGCCAGCAGTTTACTGCTAGCGGGCACTGGGGGCTACAATGAGCAGTTCTTC. Protein sequence: CASSLLLAGTGGYNEQFF.

The V gene is TRBV20-1, the J gene TRBJ1-5, with 9 bases aligning to TRBD1. The CDR3 runs 15 residues. Per germline, CDR1 DFQATT and CDR2 SNEGSKA (reference sequence). The junction had 6 bases not matched to a gene; V was cut back by 4 bases and J by 2 bases. CDR3 sequence: CSATGDRVGNQPQHF. The CDR3 region has the DNA TGCAGTGCTACCGGGGACAGGGTTGGCAATCAGCCCCAGCATTTT.

This clonotype was recorded many times. The chain carries TRBV7-2 and TRBJ2-3, with a tentative D call TRBD2 (5 bases). The V end was cut by 4 bases, the J end by 3 bases, with 23 bases between. CDR3 length: 18 residues. CDR1 SGHTA and CDR2 FQGNSA come from the germline V gene. CDR3 nucleotide sequence: TGTGCCAGCAGCTCCCCACCTGGGGTGGGGAGAGCTACAGATACGCAGTATTTT. The encoded protein is CASSSPPGVGRATDTQYF.

Many counts were recorded for this clonotype. The chain employs TRBV5-5 and TRBJ2-7; no clear D gene. Germline-derived CDR1 and CDR2 are SGHKS and YYEKEE (reference sequence). Trimming removed 4 bases at V and 0 bases at J, with 14 bases between. CDR3 length: 15 amino acids. The CDR3 region is CASSPAPASSYEQYF. CDR3 bases: TGTGCCAGCAGCCCTGCGCCAGCGAGCTCCTACGAGCAGTACTTC.

This clonotype was counted many times. The chain links TRBV12-3 or TRBV12-4 to TRBJ1-1; D unclear. This CDR3 is 10 amino acids long. Trimming left V 5 bases short and J 5 bases short, with 3 bases between. The CDR3 DNA follows: TGTGCCAGCAGTCGGACTGAAGCTTTCTTT. It yields the protein CASSRTEAFF.

In this sample, this clonotype turned up many times. The chain carries TRBV10-3 and TRBJ2-3; TRBD2 might be the D (6 bases). The germline V gene has CDR1 ENHRY and CDR2 SYGVKD. Deletions cut 0 bases from V and 6 bases from J, with 16 bases between. This CDR3 has 16 amino acids. The DNA of the CDR3 is TGTGCCATCAGTGAGTCGGGTAGCGGACCCCGGGATACGCAGTATTTT. Protein: CAISESGSGPRDTQYF.

This clonotype was seen repeatedly, ten times or more. V usage is TRBV7-2 and J usage is TRBJ1-5, with a possible D match to TRBD1 (5 bases). V was pared by 5 bases and J by 3 bases, with 8 bases between. CDR3 length: 13 amino acids. Germline V lookup: CDR1 SGHTA, CDR2 FQGNSA. The CDR3 nucleotides are TGTGCCAGCAGCCGACAGTTCAATCAGCCCCAGCATTTT. Encoded protein: CASSRQFNQPQHF.

This clonotype has only a few counts. The CDR3 sequence: CASSLVGQESEAFF. The CDR3 DNA reads TGTGCCAGCAGCTTAGTGGGACAGGAAAGTGAAGCTTTCTTT. The V gene is TRBV7-9, the J gene TRBJ1-1; 8 bases are shared with TRBD1. This CDR3 spans 14 amino acids. The V and J ends lost 1 base and 7 bases, in that order; junction bases with no gene match: 5. Germline CDR1 SEHNR, CDR2 FQNEAQ (reference sequence).

J is TRBJ2-7 and V is TRBV9; D remains ambiguous. CDR3 length: 14 amino acids. The V gene's germline CDR1 is SGDLS and CDR2 YYNGEE. Between the trimmed V and J ends, which lost 0 bases and 2 bases, there was a span of 9 bases. CDR3 amino acids: CASSVAGFPYEQYF. CDR3 nucleotides: TGTGCCAGCAGCGTAGCCGGGTTCCCCTACGAGCAGTACTTC.

This clonotype has only a few counts. Relative to the germline gene, one junction end is altered; a read error may explain this. This CDR3 is CSAGDPKAANEKLFF. In DNA form, the CDR3 reads TGCAGTGCTGGAGACCCCAAGGCGGCTAATGAAAAACTGTTTTTT. The chain couples TRBV20-1 to TRBJ1-4; D not certain. CDR1 is DFQATT and CDR2 is SNEGSKA in the germline V gene (reference sequence). The CDR3 extends over 15 amino acids.

This clonotype occurred a few times. The J gene is TRBJ2-4, the V gene TRBV6-1, with D perhaps TRBD1 or TRBD2 (6 bases each). Trimming took off 3 bases at V and 6 bases at J, with 24 bases between the two ends. This CDR3 region has 18 residues. In germline, CDR1 is MNHNS, CDR2 SASEGT. CDR3 protein: CASSELTGPRGLRNIQYF. In DNA form, the CDR3 reads TGTGCCAGCAGTGAGCTAACCGGGCCTCGGGGGCTCAGAAACATTCAGTACTTC.

This clonotype has ten or more counts. The J gene is TRBJ2-2, the V gene TRBV7-6, with 9 bases identical to TRBD1. CDR1 is SGHVS and CDR2 is FNYEAQ in the germline V gene. V lost 4 bases and J lost 5; bases outside the gene matches: 2. The CDR3 totals 14 residues. CDR3 sequence (DNA): TGTGCCAGCAGCTCGACAGGGGGTACCGGGGAGCTGTTTTTT. Translation: CASSSTGGTGELFF.